The 18 T cell receptor beta chains presented below share a single source sample, sequenced in a study of T cell changes during pregnancy in multiple sclerosis. Sequenced by immunoSEQ multiplex PCR; TCRdb stores in-frame clones only, minus some. The data show fewer than 40,000 clones, 90% seen once. The sample consisted of CD8+ T cells from peripheral blood mononuclear cells, taken in the first trimester of pregnancy. These receptor sequences come from a female donor with multiple sclerosis, enrolled in a pregnancy study.

This sequence joins TRBV27 and TRBJ1-2; 7 bases match TRBD1. In germline, CDR1 is MNHEY, CDR2 SMNVEV (reference sequence). J was trimmed by 7 bases and V by 3 bases; bases with no gene match: 5. There are 13 residues in the CDR3. CDR3: CASSLTGTRGYTF. CDR3 sequence (DNA): TGTGCCAGCAGTTTGACAGGGACGCGTGGCTACACCTTC.

V usage is TRBV11-1 and J usage is TRBJ1-1; D is undetermined. Germline lookup yields CDR1 SGHAT and CDR2 FQDESV (reference sequence). The CDR3 totals 16 residues. The V end was cut by 2 bases, the J end by 3 bases, with 16 bases between. The CDR3 DNA is TGTGCCAGCAGCTTAACTCTCCTCAATACGGACACTGAAGCTTTCTTT. Translation: CASSLTLLNTDTEAFF.

The chain links TRBV11-3 to TRBJ1-1; no clear D. This CDR3 has 14 amino acids. The V end lost 4 bases, the J end lost 4 bases, and 13 bases lay between the germline ends. Germline values: CDR1 SGHNT, CDR2 YENEEA. The DNA of the CDR3 is TGTGCCAGCAGCTCTCTCGACAAGCCCACTGAAGCTTTCTTT. Translation: CASSSLDKPTEAFF. Using reference TRBV11-3 and TRBJ1-1 for the parts outside the CDR3, the full variable domain is EAGVVQSPRYKIIEKKQPVAFWCNPISGHNTLYWYLQNLGQGPELLIRYENEEAVDDSQLPKDRFSAERLKGVDSTLKIQPAELGDSAVYLCASSSLDKPTEAFFGQGTRLTVV.

The V gene is TRBV5-5, the J gene TRBJ2-1; 9 positions match TRBD2. Per germline, CDR1 SGHKS and CDR2 YYEKEE (reference sequence). V shed 1 base, J shed 0 bases, and the junction held 8 bases outside the gene matches. The CDR3 covers 18 residues. As DNA, the CDR3 is TGTGCCAGCAGCTTGAAACGGACTAGCGCCTACTCCTACAATGAGCAGTTCTTC. This codes for CASSLKRTSAYSYNEQFF.

The chain recombines TRBV30 with TRBJ2-3; 11 positions match TRBD2. The CDR3 consists of 15 residues. V gave up 4 bases and J gave up 2 bases; unmatched junction bases: 5. Germline loops: CDR1 GTSNPN, CDR2 SVGIG (reference sequence). The chain's CDR3 is CAWTEGLAATDTQYF. The CDR3 DNA follows: TGTGCCTGGACAGAGGGACTAGCGGCCACAGATACGCAGTATTTT.

This chain connects TRBV7-9 to TRBJ2-7; 9 positions match TRBD1. This CDR3 spans 15 amino acids. V was clipped by 4 bases and J by 5 bases; unmatched bases: 9. Germline CDR1 reads SEHNR; CDR2 reads FQNEAQ (reference sequence). The chain's CDR3 is CASSSSGTGQNEQYF. The DNA for the CDR3 is TGTGCCAGCAGCTCGTCCGGGACAGGGCAAAACGAGCAGTACTTC.

This chain links TRBV28 with TRBJ2-2; 10 bases map to TRBD1. The CDR3 has 15 amino acids. Germline loops: CDR1 MDHEN, CDR2 SYDVKM. The V gene end was trimmed by 5 bases and the J gene end by 6 bases; junction bases not matched to a gene: 6. The CDR3 loop reads CASSRRQGAAGELFF. In nucleotides, the CDR3 is TGTGCCAGCAGTAGGCGACAGGGGGCTGCCGGGGAGCTGTTTTTT.

The CDR3 reads CASSIIVGWDTTSNYGYTF. CDR3 DNA sequence: TGTGCCAGTAGTATTATCGTTGGTTGGGACACAACTTCTAACTATGGCTACACCTTC. The chain has TRBV19 and TRBJ1-2; tentative D call: TRBD1 (6 bases). The length of the CDR3 is 19 residues. Germline loops: CDR1 LNHDA, CDR2 SQIVND (reference sequence). V dropped 3 bases and J dropped 0 bases, with 23 bases sitting between them.

The chain combines TRBV7-9 with TRBJ2-7; 7 bases agree with TRBD1. Losses at the gene ends were 4 bases for V and 2 bases for J; bases not matched to a gene: 5. The CDR3 totals 14 residues. Germline V CDR1 and CDR2: SEHNR, FQNEAQ (reference sequence). The CDR3 region has the DNA TGTGCCAGCAGCTCCGTGGACAGGACCTACGAGCAGTACTTC. This codes for CASSSVDRTYEQYF. The full variable domain, completed using reference TRBV7-9 and TRBJ2-7, is DTGVSQNPRHKITKRGQNVTFRCDPISEHNRLYWYRQTLGQGPEFLTYFQNEAQLEKSRLLSDRFSAERPKGSFSTLEIQRTEQGDSAMYLCASSSVDRTYEQYFGPGTRLTVT.

V usage is TRBV27 and J usage is TRBJ2-7, with D tentatively TRBD1 (6 bases). The CDR3 sequence is 13 residues long. CDR1 is MNHEY and CDR2 is SMNVEV in the germline V gene (reference sequence). Trimming took 4 bases from V and 7 from J, leaving 14 bases between them. The CDR3 coding sequence is TGTGCCAGCAGTTGGGGGCTCTTGGGGGAGCAGTACTTC. This encodes CASSWGLLGEQYF.

J is TRBJ2-7 and V is TRBV27; tentative D call: TRBD1 (7 bases). CDR3 length: 15 amino acids. V was pared by 8 bases and J by 2 bases, with 19 bases between. The germline gives CDR1 MNHEY, CDR2 SMNVEV (reference sequence). The CDR3 DNA follows: TGTGCCAGCGTCCCCTCAGGGGGGTCAACCTACGAGCAGTACTTC. It specifies CASVPSGGSTYEQYF.

The chain has TRBV4-1 and TRBJ2-7; no clear D gene. V shed 1 base and J shed 4 bases, with 14 bases lying between them. Germline assignment: CDR1 MGHRA and CDR2 YSYEKL. This CDR3 spans 15 amino acids. The CDR3 loop is CASSQVSDSSYEQYF. CDR3 nucleotide sequence: TGCGCCAGCAGCCAAGTCAGTGATTCATCTTACGAGCAGTACTTC.

The chain has TRBV28 and TRBJ1-2; the match to TRBD1 covers 8 bases. V lost 5 bases and J lost 0; bases outside the gene matches: 11. Germline V CDR1 and CDR2: MDHEN, SYDVKM. The CDR3 sequence is 17 residues long. CDR3 loop: CASSLAFGQGANYGYTF. The CDR3 DNA reads TGTGCCAGCAGTCTCGCCTTCGGACAGGGAGCTAACTATGGCTACACCTTC.

The chain employs TRBV15 and TRBJ1-5; D unclear. The germline V gene encodes CDR1 LNHNV and CDR2 YYDKDF (reference sequence). Trimming cost V 8 bases and J 6 bases, with 17 bases left between them. The CDR3 consists of 14 residues. The CDR3 DNA is TGTGCCACCCGTTCGGGTCGGATCGGTCAGCCCCAGCATTTT. Residues: CATRSGRIGQPQHF.

The rearrangement uses TRBV2 and TRBJ1-5; D uncertain. CDR1 and CDR2 from the germline V gene are SNHLY and FYNNEI. V was trimmed by 6 bases and J by 5 bases, leaving 14 bases between them. The CDR3 extends over 14 amino acids. The CDR3 DNA sequence: TGTGCCAGCAGCTTCGACGGGAATGATCAGCCCCAGCATTTT. It is translated as CASSFDGNDQPQHF.

This chain joins TRBV28 and TRBJ2-7; 10 bases are a match to TRBD2. The CDR3 has 15 amino acids. Germline trimming cut 4 bases from V and 4 bases from J; bases unmatched to any gene: 7. The germline gives CDR1 MDHEN, CDR2 SYDVKM. Written as DNA, the CDR3 is TGTGCCAGCAGTTATCTAGCGGGGGCGGATTACGAGCAGTACTTC. Its protein is CASSYLAGADYEQYF.

This sequence joins TRBV7-9 and TRBJ2-2; D is undetermined. Trimming cost V 7 bases and J 3 bases, with 3 bases left between them. Per germline, CDR1 SEHNR and CDR2 FQNEAQ (reference sequence). The CDR3 contains 11 residues. The CDR3 DNA is TGTGCCAGCATATACACCGGGGAGCTGTTTTTT. It is translated as CASIYTGELFF.

The chain has TRBV25-1 and TRBJ2-5, with D perhaps TRBD2 (6 bases). Trimming pared 4 bases from V and 4 bases from J, leaving 13 bases between. Germline V lookup: CDR1 MGHDK, CDR2 SYGVNS. This CDR3 contains 14 residues. The CDR3, as DNA: TGTGCCAGCAGTGGCCCGGGAGACGCAGAGACCCAGTACTTC. Its protein is CASSGPGDAETQYF. The whole variable domain, filled in from reference TRBV25-1 and TRBJ2-5, reads EADIYQTPRYLVIGTGKKITLECSQTMGHDKMYWYQQDPGMELHLIHYSYGVNSTEKGDLSSESTVSRIRTEHFPLTLESARPSHTSQYLCASSGPGDAETQYFGPGTRLLVL.